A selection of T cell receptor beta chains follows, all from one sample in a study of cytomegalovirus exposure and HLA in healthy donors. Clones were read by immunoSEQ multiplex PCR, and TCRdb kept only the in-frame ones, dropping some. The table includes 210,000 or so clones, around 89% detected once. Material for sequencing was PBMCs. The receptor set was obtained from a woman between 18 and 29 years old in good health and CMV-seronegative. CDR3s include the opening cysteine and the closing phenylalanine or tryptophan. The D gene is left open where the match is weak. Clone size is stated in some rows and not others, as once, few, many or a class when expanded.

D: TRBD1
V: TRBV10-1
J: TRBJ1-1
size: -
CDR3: CASSARGPNTEAFF
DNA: TGCGCCAGCAGTGCCAGGGGGCCGAACACTGAAGCTTTCTTT

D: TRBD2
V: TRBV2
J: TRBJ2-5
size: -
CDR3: CASSGGPLRETQYF
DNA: TGTGCCAGCTCGGGGGGACCACTGCGAGAGACCCAGTACTTC

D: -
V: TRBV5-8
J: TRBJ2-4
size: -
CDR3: CASSLRGGAWAKNIQYF
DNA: TGTGCCAGCAGCTTGAGAGGGGGGGCTTGGGCCAAAAACATTCAGTACTTC

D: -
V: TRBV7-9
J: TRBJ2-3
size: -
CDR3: CATSFQGTDTQYF
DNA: TGTGCCACCAGCTTCCAGGGCACAGATACGCAGTATTTT

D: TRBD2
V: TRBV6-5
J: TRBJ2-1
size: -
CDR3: CASSWGTTYNEQFF
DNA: TGTGCCAGCAGTTGGGGGACTACCTACAATGAGCAGTTCTTC

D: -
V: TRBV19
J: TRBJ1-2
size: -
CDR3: CASSNIKGDYGYTF
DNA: TGTGCCAGTAGTAACATAAAAGGGGACTATGGCTACACCTTC

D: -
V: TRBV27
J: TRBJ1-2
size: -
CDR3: CASSFAQNYGYTF
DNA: TGTGCCAGCAGTTTCGCACAGAACTATGGCTACACCTTC

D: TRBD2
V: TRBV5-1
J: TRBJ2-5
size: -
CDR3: CASSPNTGGQETQYF
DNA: TGCGCCAGCAGCCCTAATACGGGGGGGCAAGAGACCCAGTACTTC

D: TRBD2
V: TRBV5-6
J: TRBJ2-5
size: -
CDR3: CASSLLSGGEETQYF
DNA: TGTGCCAGCAGCCTACTTAGCGGGGGCGAAGAGACCCAGTACTTC

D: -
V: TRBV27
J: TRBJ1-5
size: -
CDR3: CASSKVPPRQDQPQHF
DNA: TGTGCCAGCAGTAAGGTCCCTCCAAGACAAGATCAGCCCCAGCATTTT

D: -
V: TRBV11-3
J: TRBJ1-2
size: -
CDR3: CASSRGGRDYGYTF
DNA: TGTGCCAGCAGCCGCGGGGGCCGCGACTATGGCTACACCTTC

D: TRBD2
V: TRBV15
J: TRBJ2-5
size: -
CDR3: CATSPGLAGVVYQETQYF
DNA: TGTGCCACCAGCCCCGGACTAGCGGGGGTAGTGTACCAAGAGACCCAGTACTTC

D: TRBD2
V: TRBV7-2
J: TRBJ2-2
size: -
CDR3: CASSLWTSGLTGELFF
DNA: TGTGCCAGCAGCTTATGGACTAGCGGGCTTACCGGGGAGCTGTTTTTT

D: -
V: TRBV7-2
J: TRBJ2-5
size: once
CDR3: CASSLGFSAETQYF
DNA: TGTGCCAGCAGCTTAGGATTTAGCGCGGAGACCCAGTACTTC

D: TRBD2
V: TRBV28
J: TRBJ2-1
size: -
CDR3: CASSSDSGAYSEQFF
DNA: TGTGCCAGCAGTTCGGATAGCGGGGCCTACAGCGAGCAGTTCTTC

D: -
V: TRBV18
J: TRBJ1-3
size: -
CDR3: CASSPRQSGGNTIYF
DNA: TGTGCCAGCTCACCACGGCAGTCAGGCGGAAACACCATATATTTT

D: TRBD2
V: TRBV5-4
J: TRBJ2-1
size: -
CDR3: CASSFSGGSSYNEQFF
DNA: TGTGCCAGCAGCTTCAGCGGGGGGAGCTCCTACAATGAGCAGTTCTTC

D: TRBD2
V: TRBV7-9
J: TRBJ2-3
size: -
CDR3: CASSASGVSTDTQYF
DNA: TGTGCCAGCAGCGCCAGCGGGGTGAGCACAGATACGCAGTATTTT

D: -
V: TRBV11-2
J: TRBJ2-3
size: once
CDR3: CASSLLGLPSTDTQYF
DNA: TGTGCCAGCAGCTTATTAGGACTACCTAGCACAGATACGCAGTATTTT

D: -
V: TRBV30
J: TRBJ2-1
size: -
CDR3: CAWSVGQGPYNEQFF
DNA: TGTGCCTGGAGTGTCGGGCAGGGTCCCTACAATGAGCAGTTCTTC

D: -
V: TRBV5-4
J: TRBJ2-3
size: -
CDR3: CASSLDAGTQYF
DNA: TGTGCCAGCAGCTTAGACGCGGGGACGCAGTATTTT

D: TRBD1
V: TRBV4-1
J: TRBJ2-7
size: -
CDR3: CASSQEISRQGTYEQYF
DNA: TGCGCCAGCAGCCAAGAAATTTCGAGACAGGGGACCTACGAGCAGTACTTC

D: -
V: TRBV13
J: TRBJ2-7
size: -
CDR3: CASSPTRWQRNVYEQYF
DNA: TGTGCCAGCAGCCCAACCCGGTGGCAGAGGAATGTTTACGAGCAGTACTTC

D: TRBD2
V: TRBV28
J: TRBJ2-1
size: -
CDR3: CAILAGGGTYNEQFF
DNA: TGTGCCATCCTAGCGGGAGGGGGCACCTACAATGAGCAGTTCTTC

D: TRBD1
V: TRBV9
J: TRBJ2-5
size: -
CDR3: CASSVAGTGAAETQYF
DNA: TGTGCCAGCAGCGTAGCCGGGACAGGGGCGGCAGAGACCCAGTACTTC

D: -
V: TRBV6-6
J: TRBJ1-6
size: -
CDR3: CASSYLARIDNSPLHF
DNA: TGTGCCAGCAGTTACTTAGCAAGAATCGATAATTCACCCCTCCACTTT

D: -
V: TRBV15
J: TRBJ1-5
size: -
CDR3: CATSQGDNNQPQHF
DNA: TGTGCCACCAGTCAGGGTGACAATAATCAGCCCCAGCATTTT

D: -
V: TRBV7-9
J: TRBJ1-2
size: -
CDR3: CSSSLGQGNGYTF
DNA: TGTTCCAGCAGCTTGGGCCAGGGGAATGGCTACACCTTC

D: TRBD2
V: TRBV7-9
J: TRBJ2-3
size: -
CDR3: CASSLGLAGTDTQYF
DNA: TGTGCCAGCAGCTTGGGACTAGCTGGGACAGATACGCAGTATTTT

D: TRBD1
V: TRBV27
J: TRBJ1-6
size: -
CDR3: CASRGTGISPLHF
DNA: TGTGCCAGCAGGGGGACAGGGATTTCACCCCTCCACTTT

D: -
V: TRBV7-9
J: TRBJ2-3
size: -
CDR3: CASSLASGSLNTQYF
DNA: TGTGCCAGCAGCTTAGCGTCGGGGTCCCTGAATACGCAGTATTTT

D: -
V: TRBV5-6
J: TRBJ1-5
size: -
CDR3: CASSLGQLGQPQHF
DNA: TGTGCCAGCAGCTTGGGACAGCTGGGTCAGCCCCAGCATTTT

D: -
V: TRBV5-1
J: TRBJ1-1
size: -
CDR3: CASNPTGMNTEAFF
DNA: TGCGCCAGCAACCCGACAGGCATGAACACTGAAGCTTTCTTT

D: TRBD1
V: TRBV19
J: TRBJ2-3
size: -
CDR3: CASRSSGTGRDTQYF
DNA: TGTGCCAGTCGCTCCTCGGGGACAGGGCGAGATACGCAGTATTTT

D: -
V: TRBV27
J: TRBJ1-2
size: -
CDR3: CASSLRSRQDYGYTF
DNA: TGTGCCAGCAGTTTACGAAGTCGACAGGACTATGGCTACACCTTC

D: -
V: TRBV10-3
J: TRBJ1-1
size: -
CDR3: CASRAGYGGTEAFF
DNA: TGTGCCTCTAGGGCGGGTTATGGGGGGACTGAAGCTTTCTTT

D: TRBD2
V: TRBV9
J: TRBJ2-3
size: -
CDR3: CASSVGASGVGDTQYF
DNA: TGTGCCAGCAGCGTTGGTGCTAGCGGGGTAGGAGATACGCAGTATTTT

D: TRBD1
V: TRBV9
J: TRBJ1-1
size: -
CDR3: CASSVAGQENTEAFF
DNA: TGTGCCAGCAGCGTAGCGGGACAGGAGAACACTGAAGCTTTCTTT